One sample yielded the 26 T cell receptor beta chains listed below, sequenced in a study of blood T cell repertoires in COVID-19. Produced via immunoSEQ multiplex PCR; TCRdb's table is partial and in-frame only. The repertoire holds roughly 120,000 clones, with approximately 86% as singletons. The sample consisted of peripheral blood. The source of these receptors is a man aged 35-49 years with acute or convalescent COVID-19.

The chain joins TRBV7-9 to TRBJ2-3, with 14 bases aligning to TRBD2. The CDR3 spans 16 residues. Unmatched junction bases numbered 2, after V lost 5 bases and J lost 1 base. In germline, CDR1 is SEHNR, CDR2 FQNEAQ (reference sequence). The CDR3 coding sequence is TGTGCCAGCAGCACGGGACTAGCGGGAGGCACAGATACGCAGTATTTT. Translation gives CASSTGLAGGTDTQYF.

The chain links TRBV6-6 to TRBJ2-1; 8 bases align to TRBD1. Per the germline V gene, CDR1 is MNHNY and CDR2 is SVGAGI (reference sequence). The CDR3 has 17 amino acids. The V and J ends lost 5 bases and 0 bases, in that order; junction bases with no gene match: 9. The CDR3 sequence: CASSPRDRLISYNEQFF. As DNA, the CDR3 is TGTGCCAGCAGTCCCCGGGACAGGTTGATCTCCTACAATGAGCAGTTCTTC.

The chain recombines TRBV6-5 with TRBJ1-1; a weak D match, TRBD1 (6 bases). In germline, CDR1 is MNHEY, CDR2 SVGAGI. The CDR3 is made up of 12 amino acids. The ends were cut back, 8 bases at V and 5 bases at J, with 12 bases in the middle. CDR3 protein: CASYTGWTEAFF. The CDR3 nucleotides read TGTGCCAGCTATACAGGGTGGACTGAAGCTTTCTTT.

In its sample, this clone was seen a few times. CDR3 sequence reads: CATSRDYPGLSSYEQYF. CDR3 coding DNA: TGTGCCACCAGCAGAGATTATCCCGGACTAAGTTCCTACGAGCAGTACTTC. J is TRBJ2-7 and V is TRBV15; D possibly corresponds to TRBD2 (6 bases). Between the trimmed V and J ends, which lost 0 bases and 1 base, there was a span of 16 bases. The CDR3 loop spans 17 amino acids. Germline V lookup: CDR1 LNHNV, CDR2 YYDKDF (reference sequence).

The chain has TRBV7-2 and TRBJ2-7, with 12 bases aligning to TRBD2. V gave up 1 base and J gave up 2 bases; unmatched junction bases: 3. Looked up from germline, CDR1 is SGHTA and CDR2 is FQGNSA. There are 16 residues in the CDR3. DNA for the CDR3: TGTGCCAGCAGCTTAGTCGCTAGCGGGAGGGCCTACGAGCAGTACTTC. Translation: CASSLVASGRAYEQYF. Combining the CDR3 with reference TRBV7-2 and TRBJ2-7 gives the whole variable domain GAGVSQSPSNKVTEKGKDVELRCDPISGHTALYWYRQSLGQGLEFLIYFQGNSAPDKSGLPSDRFSAERTGGSVSTLTIQRTQQEDSAVYLCASSLVASGRAYEQYFGPGTRLTVT.

This clone occurred a few times. The CDR3, as DNA: TGTGCCTGGTCCCGGGTTCAAGTCTACGAGCAGTACTTC. This codes for CAWSRVQVYEQYF. The J gene is TRBJ2-7, the V gene TRBV30; D unresolved. The CDR3 extends over 13 amino acids. Germline assignment: CDR1 GTSNPN and CDR2 SVGIG (reference sequence). Trimming left V 5 bases short and J 3 bases short, with 14 bases between. Drawing the rest from reference TRBV30 and TRBJ2-7, the complete variable domain is SQTIHQWPATLVQPVGSPLSLECTVEGTSNPNLYWYRQAAGRGLQLLFYSVGIGQISSEVPQNLSASRPQDRQFILSSKKLLLSDSGFYLCAWSRVQVYEQYFGPGTRLTVT.

This chain uses TRBV19 with TRBJ1-1; the D gene is possibly TRBD1 (5 bases). Germline assignment: CDR1 LNHDA and CDR2 SQIVND (reference sequence). Trimming took 4 bases from V and 5 from J, leaving 14 bases between them. This CDR3 comprises 14 residues. This chain's CDR3 is CASSSGGGGTEAFF. The CDR3 DNA reads as TGTGCCAGTAGTAGCGGGGGTGGTGGAACTGAAGCTTTCTTT.

The chain combines TRBV15 with TRBJ2-5; no reliable D call. The V end lost 1 base, the J end lost 2 bases, and 8 bases lay between the germline ends. Germline V CDR1 and CDR2: LNHNV, YYDKDF (reference sequence). The CDR3 is made up of 14 amino acids. The CDR3 reads CATSRALTQETQYF. The CDR3 DNA reads as TGTGCCACCAGCAGAGCACTAACGCAAGAGACCCAGTACTTC.

This clone was detected once. The chain carries TRBV5-6 and TRBJ2-1; TRBD2 matches 16 bases. V lost 3 bases and J lost 8; bases outside the gene matches: 5. The CDR3 consists of 16 residues. Looked up from germline, CDR1 is SGHDT and CDR2 is YYEEEE. CDR3 nucleotide sequence: TGTGCCAGCAGCTATGGGACTAGCGGGAGGGCTCATGAGCAGTTCTTC. It specifies CASSYGTSGRAHEQFF.

The V gene is TRBV5-1, the J gene TRBJ1-1; the D gene is possibly TRBD1 (5 bases). With 4 bases removed from V and 5 bases from J, the gap between germline ends came to 18 bases. The CDR3 is made up of 15 amino acids. The germline CDR1 and CDR2 sequences are SGHRS and YFSETQ. CDR3 sequence reads: CASSRPQGGGTEAFF. The CDR3, as DNA: TGCGCCAGCAGCCGCCCCCAGGGCGGGGGAACTGAAGCTTTCTTT.

This chain links TRBV4-3 with TRBJ1-5; no clear D. The CDR3 covers 13 residues. Germline V gene lookup returns CDR1 LGHNA and CDR2 YSLEER. Trimming left V 1 base short and J 4 bases short, with 5 bases between. The CDR3 is CASSQGPNQPQHF. In DNA form, the CDR3 reads TGCGCCAGCAGCCAAGGTCCTAATCAGCCCCAGCATTTT.

The rearrangement joins TRBV4-1 to TRBJ2-7; 7 nucleotides match TRBD1. The CDR3 is made up of 14 amino acids. The germline CDR1 and CDR2 sequences are MGHRA and YSYEKL. Germline trimming cut 10 bases from V and 4 bases from J; bases unmatched to any gene: 13. For the CDR3, the DNA is TGCGCCATCACCGGGACAGAAGGAGCATACGAGCAGTACTTC. Translation gives CAITGTEGAYEQYF.

The rearrangement uses TRBV20-1 and TRBJ1-2; D might be TRBD1 (6 bases). There are 14 residues in the CDR3. Trimming removed 3 bases from V and 2 bases from J, with 13 bases in between. Per the germline V gene, CDR1 is DFQATT and CDR2 is SNEGSKA (reference sequence). The CDR3 region has the DNA TGCAGTGCTAGTGCAGGGGCCGGAAACTATGGCTACACCTTC. Residues: CSASAGAGNYGYTF.

This chain connects TRBV7-3 to TRBJ1-1, with D possibly being TRBD1 (6 bases). From germline, CDR1 is SGHTA and CDR2 FQGTGA. V was clipped by 5 bases and J by 6 bases, with 19 bases between them. CDR3 size: 15 residues. The CDR3: CASSVTGSRTAEAFF. The CDR3 region has the DNA TGTGCCAGCAGCGTTACAGGGTCTAGGACCGCTGAAGCTTTCTTT.

The rearrangement uses TRBV7-2 and TRBJ1-6; 7 positions match TRBD1. CDR3 length: 14 amino acids. Losses at the gene ends were 6 bases for V and 6 bases for J; bases not matched to a gene: 5. The V gene's germline CDR1 is SGHTA and CDR2 FQGNSA. Written as DNA, the CDR3 is TGTGCCAGCAGTTCCGGGACAGCTAATTCACCCCTCCACTTT. Its protein product is CASSSGTANSPLHF.

The V call is TRBV30, the J call TRBJ2-3, with 10 bases that match TRBD2. This CDR3 has 15 residues. The V segment lost 5 bases and the J segment 0 bases; nucleotides outside the gene matches: 5. Looked up from germline, CDR1 is GTSNPN and CDR2 is SVGIG (reference sequence). This CDR3 is CAWGLAALSTDTQYF. The CDR3 bases are TGTGCCTGGGGACTAGCGGCGCTAAGCACAGATACGCAGTATTTT. The entire variable domain, with the rest obtained from reference TRBV30 and TRBJ2-3, is as follows: SQTIHQWPATLVQPVGSPLSLECTVEGTSNPNLYWYRQAAGRGLQLLFYSVGIGQISSEVPQNLSASRPQDRQFILSSKKLLLSDSGFYLCAWGLAALSTDTQYFGPGTRLTVL.

The chain combines TRBV19 with TRBJ1-2; a possible D gene is TRBD1 (5 bases). This CDR3 contains 15 residues. In germline, CDR1 is LNHDA, CDR2 SQIVND (reference sequence). V lost 2 bases and J lost 4, with 14 bases in between. The CDR3 loop reads CASSITVQVFYGYTF. Here the CDR3 DNA reads TGTGCCAGTAGTATAACAGTACAGGTGTTCTATGGCTACACCTTC. The full variable domain, rest sourced from reference TRBV19 and TRBJ1-2, is DGGITQSPKYLFRKEGQNVTLSCEQNLNHDAMYWYRQDPGQGLRLIYYSQIVNDFQKGDIAEGYSVSREKKESFPLTVTSAQKNPTAFYLCASSITVQVFYGYTFGSGTRLTVV.

The V call is TRBV6-5, the J call TRBJ1-5; no clear D gene. The germline V gene encodes CDR1 MNHEY and CDR2 SVGAGI. The CDR3 extends over 13 amino acids. Trimming took off 2 bases at V and 11 bases at J, with 13 bases between the two ends. The CDR3 spells CASSYGPNHAQHF. The CDR3 nucleotides are TGTGCCAGCAGTTACGGGCCCAATCATGCCCAGCATTTT.

This clone has a single count. The gene calls are TRBV2 and TRBJ1-1; a possible D gene is TRBD1 (5 bases). The germline V gene encodes CDR1 SNHLY and CDR2 FYNNEI. The CDR3 is 15 amino acids. The germline V and J ends were trimmed by 5 bases and 2 bases, with 15 bases remaining between them. The CDR3 DNA sequence: TGTGCCAGCAGTAACCAAGGGGCAGTTAACACTGAAGCTTTCTTT. It translates to CASSNQGAVNTEAFF.

This chain connects TRBV29-1 to TRBJ2-5; 14 bases line up with TRBD2. The CDR3 has 18 residues. Germline V gives CDR1 SQVTM, CDR2 ANQGSEA. Trimming took 0 bases from V and 7 from J; bases not matched to a gene: 13. DNA of the CDR3: TGCAGCGTTGAAGAAACAGGGGACGGGACTAGCGGGAGAGGGACCCAGTACTTC. Protein sequence: CSVEETGDGTSGRGTQYF.

The V and J genes are TRBV25-1 and TRBJ1-6; D uncertain. The CDR3 runs to 16 residues. V was clipped by 2 bases and J by 2 bases, with 10 bases between them. Germline V gives CDR1 MGHDK, CDR2 SYGVNS. CDR3 sequence: CASSERGPAYNSPLHF. The DNA for the CDR3 is TGTGCCAGCAGTGAACGTGGGCCCGCCTATAATTCACCCCTCCACTTT.

The chain links TRBV5-4 to TRBJ2-1, with 8 nucleotides matching TRBD1. Trimming removed 1 base from V and 7 bases from J; junction bases left unmatched: 4. CDR1 SGHNT and CDR2 YYREEE come from the germline V gene (reference sequence). This CDR3 contains 14 residues. The CDR3 DNA sequence: TGTGCCAGCAGCTTGAAACAGGGGGTGAATGAGCAGTTCTTC. Protein product: CASSLKQGVNEQFF. Complete variable domain (other parts from reference TRBV5-4 and TRBJ2-1): ETGVTQSPTHLIKTRGQQVTLRCSSQSGHNTVSWYQQALGQGPQFIFQYYREEENGRGNFPPRFSGLQFPNYSSELNVNALELDDSALYLCASSLKQGVNEQFFGPGTRLTVL.

The gene calls are TRBV5-6 and TRBJ2-7; 7 bases agree with TRBD1. CDR3 length: 14 residues. Germline CDR1 reads SGHDT; CDR2 reads YYEEEE. Trimming removed 4 bases from V and 1 base from J; junction bases left unmatched: 5. CDR3 sequence: CASSLVTGSYEQYF. In nucleotides, the CDR3 is TGTGCCAGCAGCCTCGTGACAGGGTCCTACGAGCAGTACTTC.

The chain couples TRBV5-8 to TRBJ2-3; TRBD2 aligns across 7 bases. This CDR3 region has 15 residues. CDR1 and CDR2 (germline): SGHTS, YDEGEE. V lost 0 bases, J lost 6 bases, and 7 bases stayed unmatched. CDR3 sequence (DNA): TGTGCCAGCAGCTTGGGGGCAGGGCGGGGGGATACGCAGTATTTT. As protein: CASSLGAGRGDTQYF.

V is TRBV19 and J is TRBJ1-1; D gene unclear. The CDR3 extends over 17 amino acids. Trimming removed 1 base at V and 0 bases at J, with 15 bases between. Germline values: CDR1 LNHDA, CDR2 SQIVND (reference sequence). As DNA, the CDR3 is TGTGCCAGTAGTATAGGTTTCTTGGAGGCCATGAACACTGAAGCTTTCTTT. It translates to CASSIGFLEAMNTEAFF.

V gene TRBV27 combines with J gene TRBJ1-5, with D tentatively TRBD1 (5 bases). Trimming removed 2 bases from V and 0 bases from J, with 17 bases in between. The CDR3 contains 18 residues. Germline V gives CDR1 MNHEY, CDR2 SMNVEV (reference sequence). CDR3 residues: CASSLRQGGVYSNQPQHF. The CDR3 DNA reads TGTGCCAGCAGTTTACGCCAGGGAGGGGTTTATAGCAATCAGCCCCAGCATTTT.